This TCR beta chain originates from a study of T cell repertoires in cytomegalovirus infection. Study-wide results and limits: There were carriers of CMV plus the relevant HLA, and cumulative public TCR beta family frequency identified them.

TCRdb itself ran the reads through MiXCR, one entry per CDR3 protein. The repertoire has some 180,000 distinct CDR3 sequences, about a tenth of them found once; the top ten carry about 4.6%. Notes on this clonotype: Its cognate antigen is unknown.

This TCR was recovered from a human donor in good health (CMV status not recorded). Some clones in this sample may be carry-over from other donors' samples. The material sequenced was PBMCs.

CDR3 DNA: TGTGCCAGCAGTTTAGCTAGCGGGATATTCAATGAGCAGTTCTTC. Protein product: CASSLASGIFNEQFF. The gene calls are TRBV27 and TRBJ2-1; 9 bases are shared with TRBD2. The V gene's germline CDR1 is MNHEY and CDR2 SMNVEV (reference sequence). CDR3 size: 15 residues. The junction had 5 bases not matched to a gene; V was cut back by 2 bases and J by 6 bases.